The sequence of this T cell receptor beta chain was determined in a study of T-cell memory formation after mild COVID-19. Overall study context: TCR clusters were largely donor specific.

MiXCR, applied by TCRdb to the 5' RACE reads, yields one record per CDR3 protein. The sample lists around 250,000 distinct CDR3 sequences; about 17% were seen once. The source is a man younger than 35 who had mild COVID-19 (a few samples of this study predate the infection). Cell type and time point are not known. Material for sequencing was PBMCs or a T cell subset sorted from them (not recorded which).

The CDR3 DNA follows: TGTGCCAGCAGCACCGGGGGCGCTTCGACAGCTTTCTTT. Translating it yields CASSTGGASTAFF. V is TRBV7-8 and J is TRBJ1-1; TRBD1 is a possible D gene (6 bases). Looked up from germline, CDR1 is SGHVS and CDR2 is FQNEAQ. V lost 5 bases to trimming and J lost 10 bases, with 17 bases between them. The CDR3 runs 13 residues.